These 23 T cell receptor beta chains were sequenced from one sample in a study of tissue T cells after allogeneic stem cell transplantation. Assay used: immunoSEQ multiplex PCR; TCRdb lists only in-frame clones, some missing. The sample yields under 2,000 clones, approximately 51% seen once. Time point indicated: mouse harvest day 14 after allogeneic transplant. Mouse grafts combined 10^7 T-cell-depleted bone marrow cells with 10^6 splenic CD5+ T cells. The sequencing input was gut tissue. Every receptor here comes from a female BALB/c mouse given C57BL/6 T cells with graft-versus-host disease after an allogeneic hematopoietic cell transplant.

This clone was detected a few times. Gene labels here are mouse ones. The read ends 1 residue before the CDR3 terminus; that terminus is restored from the germline J gene. V is TRBV26 and J is TRBJ2-7, with D possibly being TRBD1 or TRBD2 (5 bases each). The germline gives CDR1 KGHPV, CDR2 FQNQEV (reference sequence). V was shortened by 2 bases and J by 7 bases, with 6 bases between the two germline ends. The CDR3 consists of 11 residues. CDR3 loop: CASSLRGEQYF. The DNA read from the CDR3 is TGTGCCAGCAGTCTGAGGGGCGAACAGTAC.

Notes on this clone: Mouse gene names apply. The read halts 1 residue ahead of the CDR3 end, with the missing end drawn from the germline J gene. Within the sample, other DNA sequences also encode this same CDR3. The genes are TRBV23 and TRBJ2-5; the table's TRBD2 call for D was not verified on the DNA. The CDR3 has 14 amino acids. Per germline, CDR1 KGHTA and CDR2 FQNQQP. Incomplete CDR3 DNA: TGCTCCAGCAGTCAAGGGGGGCGCGGGGACACCCAGTAC. This codes for CSSSQGGRGDTQY. The complete CDR3 sequence is CSSSQGGRGDTQYF.

Details on this clone: Gene names refer to mouse genes. The read ends 1 residue early relative to the CDR3; the germline J gene fills the gap. J is TRBJ1-2 and V is TRBV12-1, with D uncertain. CDR3 length: 13 amino acids. The V end was cut by 4 bases, the J end by 2 bases, with 10 bases between. CDR1 is SGHSN, CDR2 HYEKVE, per germline. Incomplete CDR3 DNA: TGTGCCAGCTCCCCTCATGGGAACTCCGACTACACC. Residues: CASSPHGNSDYT. The full CDR3 protein is CASSPHGNSDYTF.

Remarks on this clone: Gene names and germline refer to mouse. The read terminates 1 residue before the CDR3 end, so the remaining end is supplied by the germline J gene. The chain uses TRBV13-3 and TRBJ2-7, with 8 bases fitting TRBD2. Germline CDR1 is NNHDY and CDR2 is SYVADS. The CDR3 sequence is 15 residues long. Losses at the gene ends were 0 bases for V and 4 bases for J; bases not matched to a gene: 6. The covered CDR3 bases are TGTGCCAGCAGTGATGAGGGGGGGCGCCCTTATGAACAGTAC. This sequence encodes CASSDEGGRPYEQY. The full CDR3 is CASSDEGGRPYEQYF.

As concerns this clone: Gene names denote mouse genes. The read ends 1 residue before the CDR3 terminus; that terminus is restored from the germline J gene. This chain links TRBV20 with TRBJ2-7, with 9 positions matching TRBD2. This CDR3 has 12 amino acids. Germline CDR1 GFQATS, CDR2 STVNSAI. Germline trimming cut 3 bases from V and 4 bases from J; bases unmatched to any gene: 1. The sequenced part of the CDR3 DNA is TGTGGTGCTAGAACTGGGGGGTATGAACAGTAC. Residues: CGARTGGYEQY. The entire CDR3 protein reads CGARTGGYEQYF.

As for this clone: Genes and germline are mouse. With the read ending 1 residue before the CDR3 end, the germline J gene is used to fill in that end. The rearrangement uses TRBV15 and TRBJ2-7, with TRBD2 matching 11 bases. Germline CDR1 and CDR2: SGHND and FRSKSL. The CDR3 totals 15 residues. After removal of 1 base from V and 1 base from J, the junction contained 0 bases not matched to a gene. The CDR3 spells CASSLGDWGSYEQYF. Incomplete CDR3 DNA: TGTGCCAGCAGTTTAGGGGACTGGGGGTCCTATGAACAGTAC.

There are a few counts of this clone. Here the gene names and germline are mouse. Read coverage stops 1 residue before the CDR3 terminus; the germline J gene supplies the remainder. The chain has TRBV19 and TRBJ1-2; 12 bases match TRBD1. V was pared by 4 bases and J by 4 bases, with 2 bases of the junction left unmatched. The CDR3 has 14 amino acids. Germline values: CDR1 FNHDT, CDR2 SITEND (reference sequence). This CDR3 reads CASSPGQGASDYTF. Partial CDR3 DNA: TGTGCCAGCAGTCCGGGACAGGGGGCCTCCGACTACACC.

A note on this clone: The listed genes are named as in mouse. The read is 1 residue too short to cover the CDR3 end, so that end is filled in from the germline J gene. The gene calls are TRBV12-1 and TRBJ2-5, with 9 nucleotides matching TRBD2. Trimming at V came to 2 bases and at J to 3 bases, leaving 5 bases not matched to a gene. CDR3 length: 15 amino acids. Germline lookup yields CDR1 SGHSN and CDR2 HYEKVE. The sequenced part of the CDR3 DNA is TGTGCCAGCTCTCGCCCTGGGGGGGATCAAGACACCCAGTAC. Protein product: CASSRPGGDQDTQY. The full CDR3 protein is CASSRPGGDQDTQYF.

Of note for this clone: The gene names given are mouse names. The observed sequence ends 1 residue before the CDR3 terminus, with the missing tail filled in from the germline J gene. J is TRBJ1-2 and V is TRBV3; tentative D call: TRBD1 (5 bases). The V end lost 1 base, the J end lost 4 bases, and 10 bases lay between the germline ends. This CDR3 comprises 14 residues. Per the germline V gene, CDR1 is SNHLY and CDR2 is FYNGKV (reference sequence). The CDR3 here is CASSLGGHTSDYTF. CDR3 DNA (partial): TGTGCCAGCAGCTTAGGAGGACACACCTCCGACTACACC.

As for this clone: Mouse gene names and germline throughout. The read falls 1 residue short of the CDR3 end, and the missing part is taken from the germline J gene. This sequence joins TRBV26 and TRBJ1-1, with D hard to call. There are 14 residues in the CDR3. V lost 2 bases, J lost 0 bases, and 7 bases lay in between. Germline loops: CDR1 KGHPV, CDR2 FQNQEV (reference sequence). The part of the CDR3 DNA that was read is TGTGCCAGCAGTCTGGCGGATGCAAACACAGAAGTCTTC. Its translation: CASSLADANTEVF. The whole CDR3 reads CASSLADANTEVFF.

Comment on this clone: The genes and germline here are from mouse. The read ends 1 residue shy of where the CDR3 ends; the end is completed using the germline J gene. The chain carries TRBV3 and TRBJ2-1; 10 bases fit TRBD2. CDR1 SNHLY and CDR2 FYNGKV come from the germline V gene (reference sequence). Trimming took 5 bases from V and 7 from J; bases not matched to a gene: 5. CDR3 length equals 14 residues. CDR3 DNA, as far as it was read: TGTGCCAGCAGCCAGACTGGGGGGCAAGCTGAGCAGTTC. This sequence encodes CASSQTGGQAEQF. The whole CDR3 protein is CASSQTGGQAEQFF.

The table lists this clone with a few counts. Gene names refer to mouse genes. The sequence runs out 1 residue before the end of the CDR3; the remainder is reconstructed from the germline J gene. This chain uses TRBV3 with TRBJ2-5, with 10 bases fitting TRBD1. Germline CDR1 reads SNHLY; CDR2 reads FYNGKV (reference sequence). The CDR3 has 15 residues. Trimming at V came to 3 bases and at J to 5 bases, leaving 5 bases not matched to a gene. The CDR3 spells CASSLPGQGTDTQYF. The part of the CDR3 DNA that was read is TGTGCCAGCAGCTTGCCGGGACAGGGGACAGACACCCAGTAC.

A note on this clone: Any gene name here is a mouse gene name. The read ends 1 residue shy of where the CDR3 ends; the end is completed using the germline J gene. The chain combines TRBV26 with TRBJ1-1, with D unresolved. CDR1 and CDR2 (germline): KGHPV, FQNQEV (reference sequence). The germline V and J ends were trimmed by 6 bases and 1 base, with 12 bases remaining between them. This CDR3 comprises 14 residues. CDR3 DNA (partial): TGTGCCAGCAGCCCCTGGACCGTAAACACAGAAGTCTTC. Encoded protein: CASSPWTVNTEVF. The entire CDR3 reads CASSPWTVNTEVFF.

A note on this clone: Gene names denote mouse genes. The missing CDR3 end, 1 residue past where the read stops, is filled in from the germline J gene. The V call is TRBV15, the J call TRBJ2-1; TRBD1 matches 12 bases. The V gene end was trimmed by 7 bases and the J gene end by 5 bases; junction bases not matched to a gene: 6. CDR3 size: 15 residues. Germline loops: CDR1 SGHND, CDR2 FRSKSL. The CDR3 loop is CASTNRDRGHAEQFF. The part of the CDR3 DNA that was read is TGTGCCAGCACCAACCGGGACAGGGGGCATGCTGAGCAGTTC.

Comment on this clone: The genes are named according to mouse. The CDR3 end falls 1 residue outside the read, so it is completed with the germline J gene. The V call is TRBV19, the J call TRBJ2-5; 10 positions match TRBD2. Germline CDR1 and CDR2: FNHDT and SITEND (reference sequence). The CDR3 extends over 15 amino acids. The ends lost 2 bases at V and 5 bases at J; junction bases unmatched: 5. The DNA read from the CDR3 is TGTGCCAGCAGTATTGCTGGGGGGGCGCCAGACACCCAGTAC. Translated, it gives CASSIAGGAPDTQY. The full-length CDR3 reads as CASSIAGGAPDTQYF.

Note on this clone: Gene labels here are mouse ones. The sequenced fragment ends 1 residue before the CDR3 boundary, so the rest is inferred from the germline J gene. This chain uses TRBV4 with TRBJ2-5, with 13 nucleotides matching TRBD2. The CDR3 covers 18 residues. Germline CDR1 LGHDT, CDR2 YNNKQL (reference sequence). The V gene end was trimmed by 5 bases and the J gene end by 0 bases; junction bases not matched to a gene: 8. CDR3 bases read: TGTGCCAGCAGCCCCCGGGACTGGGGGGGTTTTAACCAAGACACCCAGTAC. Its protein product is CASSPRDWGGFNQDTQY. The entire CDR3 protein reads CASSPRDWGGFNQDTQYF.

With respect to this clone: All gene names here are mouse names. The read ends 1 residue before the CDR3 terminus; that terminus is restored from the germline J gene. This chain joins TRBV26 and TRBJ2-3; weak D call: TRBD1 (6 bases). This CDR3 is built from 15 residues. V was pared by 6 bases and J by 0 bases, with 13 bases between. Germline V lookup: CDR1 KGHPV, CDR2 FQNQEV (reference sequence). The CDR3 DNA, read in part, is TGTGCCAGCAGCCTAGGGACATCTAGTGCAGAAACGCTGTAT. Its protein product is CASSLGTSSAETLY. The CDR3, in full, reads CASSLGTSSAETLYF.

Remarks on this clone: Gene and germline names: mouse. The CDR3 is cut off 1 residue early in the read; its end comes from the germline J gene. This chain links TRBV26 with TRBJ2-7; possibly TRBD1 for D (6 bases). V lost 3 bases and J lost 7, with 10 bases in between. Germline CDR1 is KGHPV and CDR2 is FQNQEV (reference sequence). This CDR3 is built from 12 residues. The DNA read from the CDR3 is TGTGCCAGCAGTCTACAGGGAGGGGAACAGTAC. Translating it yields CASSLQGGEQY. The full CDR3 protein reads CASSLQGGEQYF.

This clone came up a few times. Gene and germline names: mouse. The read halts 1 residue ahead of the CDR3 end, with the missing end drawn from the germline J gene. The chain recombines TRBV20 with TRBJ1-3; D is unclear. Germline V CDR1 and CDR2: GFQATS, STVNSAI. Between the trimmed V and J ends, which lost 3 bases and 0 bases, there was a span of 6 bases. The CDR3 runs to 13 residues. The CDR3 reads CGAREGSGNTLYF. CDR3 DNA, as far as it was read: TGTGGTGCTAGAGAGGGTTCTGGAAATACGCTCTAT.

Points on this clone: Genes and germline come from the mouse. The chain's CDR3 is CASSLQENTLYF. The CDR3 DNA, read in part, is TGTGCTAGCAGTTTACAGGAAAACACCTTGTAC. The chain carries TRBV29 and TRBJ2-4, with D hard to call. The CDR3 extends 1 residue past the end of the read, so its final part is completed from the germline J gene. Germline CDR1 reads MSHET; CDR2 reads SYDVDS. The CDR3 is made up of 12 amino acids. The V and J ends lost 2 bases and 4 bases respectively, with 4 bases between them.

Regarding this clone: All gene names here are mouse names. The read falls 1 residue short of the CDR3 end, and the missing part is taken from the germline J gene. This chain connects TRBV26 to TRBJ2-5; D is perhaps TRBD1 (6 bases). This CDR3 region has 13 residues. Germline V gene data show CDR1 as KGHPV and CDR2 as FQNQEV (reference sequence). V was clipped by 2 bases and J by 3 bases, with 6 bases between them. CDR3 sequence reads: CASSLGQQDTQYF. The sequenced CDR3 bases are TGTGCCAGCAGTCTGGGACAGCAAGACACCCAGTAC.

As concerns this clone: Gene names and germline refer to mouse. The read ends 1 residue early relative to the CDR3; the germline J gene fills the gap. The chain uses TRBV2 and TRBJ2-1; D is perhaps TRBD1 (5 bases). V lost 3 bases, J lost 6 bases, and 9 bases lay in between. Germline-derived CDR1 and CDR2 are LGHNA and YSYQKL. There are 13 residues in the CDR3. The part of the CDR3 DNA that was read is TGTGCCAGCAGCCACCTTGACAGTGCTGAGCAGTTC. This encodes CASSHLDSAEQF. The complete CDR3 reads CASSHLDSAEQFF.

In its sample, this clone was seen a few times. Mouse gene names and germline throughout. The CDR3 reads CASSLQGDEQYF. The CDR3 DNA, read in part, is TGTGCCAGCAGTCTGCAGGGAGATGAACAGTAC. V and J are TRBV26 and TRBJ2-7, with D maybe TRBD1 (5 bases). With the read ending 1 residue before the CDR3 end, the germline J gene is used to fill in that end. The CDR3 sequence is 12 residues long. V dropped 2 bases and J dropped 5 bases, with 7 bases sitting between them. Germline V CDR1 and CDR2: KGHPV, FQNQEV (reference sequence).